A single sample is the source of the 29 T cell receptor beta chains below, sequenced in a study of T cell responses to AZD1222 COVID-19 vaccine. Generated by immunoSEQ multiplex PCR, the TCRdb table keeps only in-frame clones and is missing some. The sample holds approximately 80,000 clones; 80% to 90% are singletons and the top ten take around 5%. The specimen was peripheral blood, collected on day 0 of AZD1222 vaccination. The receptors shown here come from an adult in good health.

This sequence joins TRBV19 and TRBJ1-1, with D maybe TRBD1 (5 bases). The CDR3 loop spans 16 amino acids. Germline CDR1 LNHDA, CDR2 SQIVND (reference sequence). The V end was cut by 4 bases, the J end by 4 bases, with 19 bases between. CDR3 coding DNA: TGTGCCAGTAGTACCCCGCGTCACAGGAGGTCCACTGAAGCTTTCTTT. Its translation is CASSTPRHRRSTEAFF.

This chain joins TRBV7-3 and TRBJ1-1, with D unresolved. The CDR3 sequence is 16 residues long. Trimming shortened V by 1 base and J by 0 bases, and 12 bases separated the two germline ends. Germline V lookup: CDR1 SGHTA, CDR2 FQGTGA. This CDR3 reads CASSLSPGSMNTEAFF. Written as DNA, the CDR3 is TGTGCCAGCAGCTTAAGCCCAGGTTCTATGAACACTGAAGCTTTCTTT. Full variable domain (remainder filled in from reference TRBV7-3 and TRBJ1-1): GAGVSQTPSNKVTEKGKYVELRCDPISGHTALYWYRQSLGQGPEFLIYFQGTGAADDSGLPNDRFFAVRPEGSVSTLKIQRTERGDSAVYLCASSLSPGSMNTEAFFGQGTRLTVV.

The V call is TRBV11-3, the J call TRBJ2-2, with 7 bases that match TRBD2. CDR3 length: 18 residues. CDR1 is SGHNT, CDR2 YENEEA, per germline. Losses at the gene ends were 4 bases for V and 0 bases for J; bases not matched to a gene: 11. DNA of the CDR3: TGTGCCAGCAGCTCACGCTCGGCTAGCGGTGCGAACACCGGGGAGCTGTTTTTT. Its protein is CASSSRSASGANTGELFF.

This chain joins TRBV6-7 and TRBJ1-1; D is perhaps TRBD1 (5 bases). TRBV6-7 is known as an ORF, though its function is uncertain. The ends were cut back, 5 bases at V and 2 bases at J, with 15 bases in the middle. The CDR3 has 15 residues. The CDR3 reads CASSLGGGVNTEAFF. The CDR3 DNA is TGTGCCAGCAGTCTCGGCGGGGGGGTTAACACTGAAGCTTTCTTT.

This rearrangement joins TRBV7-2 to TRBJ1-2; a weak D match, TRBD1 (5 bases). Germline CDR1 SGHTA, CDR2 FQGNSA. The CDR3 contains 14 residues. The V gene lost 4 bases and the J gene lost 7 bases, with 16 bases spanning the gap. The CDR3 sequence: CASSSGWGRAGYTF. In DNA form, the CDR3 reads TGTGCCAGCAGCTCGGGCTGGGGACGGGCTGGCTACACCTTC.

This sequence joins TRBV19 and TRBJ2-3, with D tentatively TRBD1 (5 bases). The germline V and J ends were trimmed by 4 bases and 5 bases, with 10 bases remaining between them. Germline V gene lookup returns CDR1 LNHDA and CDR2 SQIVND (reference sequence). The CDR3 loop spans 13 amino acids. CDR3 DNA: TGTGCCAGTAGTACGCAAGGGGTAGATACGCAGTATTTT. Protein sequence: CASSTQGVDTQYF.

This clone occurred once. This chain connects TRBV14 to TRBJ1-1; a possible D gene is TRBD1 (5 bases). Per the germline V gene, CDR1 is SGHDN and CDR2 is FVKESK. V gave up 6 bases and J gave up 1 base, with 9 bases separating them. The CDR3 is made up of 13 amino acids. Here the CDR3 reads CASSVGGNTEAFF. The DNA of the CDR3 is TGTGCCAGCAGTGTTGGGGGGAACACTGAAGCTTTCTTT. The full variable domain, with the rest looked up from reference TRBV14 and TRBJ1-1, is EAGVTQFPSHSVIEKGQTVTLRCDPISGHDNLYWYRRVMGKEIKFLLHFVKESKQDESGMPNNRFLAERTGGTYSTLKVQPAELEDSGVYFCASSVGGNTEAFFGQGTRLTVV.

The CDR3 is CASSPRTGGYTEAFF. In nucleotides, the CDR3 is TGTGCCAGCAGCCCCAGGACAGGGGGCTACACTGAAGCTTTCTTT. This chain connects TRBV6-5 to TRBJ1-1; 11 nucleotides match TRBD1. This CDR3 region has 15 residues. The germline gives CDR1 MNHEY, CDR2 SVGAGI. The ends lost 6 bases at V and 3 bases at J; junction bases unmatched: 6.

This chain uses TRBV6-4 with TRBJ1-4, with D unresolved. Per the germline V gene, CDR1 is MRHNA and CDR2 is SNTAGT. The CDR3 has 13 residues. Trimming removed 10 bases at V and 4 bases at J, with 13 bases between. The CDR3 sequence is CATDGVLNEKLFF. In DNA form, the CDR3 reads TGTGCCACCGACGGAGTACTTAATGAAAAACTGTTTTTT.

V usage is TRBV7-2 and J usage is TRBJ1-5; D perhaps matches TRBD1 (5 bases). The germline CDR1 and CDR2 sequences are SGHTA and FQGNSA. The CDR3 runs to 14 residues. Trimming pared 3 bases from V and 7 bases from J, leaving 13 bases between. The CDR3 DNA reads TGTGCCAGCAGCTTTAACAGGCAGAACCAGCCCCAGCATTTT. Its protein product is CASSFNRQNQPQHF.

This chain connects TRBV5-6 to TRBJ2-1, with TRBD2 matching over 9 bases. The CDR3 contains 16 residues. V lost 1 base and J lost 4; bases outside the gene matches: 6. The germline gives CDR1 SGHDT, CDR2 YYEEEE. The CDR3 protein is CASSLLGTSPYNEQFF. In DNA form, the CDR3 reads TGTGCCAGCAGCTTGTTGGGGACTAGCCCTTACAATGAGCAGTTCTTC.

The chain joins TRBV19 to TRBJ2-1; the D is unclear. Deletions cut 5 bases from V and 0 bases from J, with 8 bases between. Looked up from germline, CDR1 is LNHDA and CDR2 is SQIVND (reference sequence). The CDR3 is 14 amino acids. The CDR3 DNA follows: TGTGCCAGTAGTGGTTCGGCCTCCTACAATGAGCAGTTCTTC. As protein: CASSGSASYNEQFF.

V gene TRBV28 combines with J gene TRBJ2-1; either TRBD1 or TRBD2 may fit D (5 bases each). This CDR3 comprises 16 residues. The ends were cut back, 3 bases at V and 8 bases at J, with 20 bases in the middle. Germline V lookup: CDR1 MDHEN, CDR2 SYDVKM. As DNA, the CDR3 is TGTGCCAGCAGTTTTCTTGGGGGAAACAGCGTACATGAGCAGTTCTTC. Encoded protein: CASSFLGGNSVHEQFF.

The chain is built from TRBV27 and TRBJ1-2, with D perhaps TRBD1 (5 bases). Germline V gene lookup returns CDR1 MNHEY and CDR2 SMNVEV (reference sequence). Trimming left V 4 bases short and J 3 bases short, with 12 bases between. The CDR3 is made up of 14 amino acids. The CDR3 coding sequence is TGTGCCAGCAGTTGGGGGGGGAGAGACTATGGCTACACCTTC. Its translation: CASSWGGRDYGYTF.

CDR3 sequence: CASSFPGGPNEQYF. CDR3 DNA sequence: TGTGCCAGCAGTTTTCCGGGGGGGCCTAACGAGCAGTACTTC. This sequence joins TRBV6-6 and TRBJ2-7; TRBD2 matches 8 bases. CDR1 is MNHNY and CDR2 is SVGAGI in the germline V gene (reference sequence). V lost 4 bases to trimming and J lost 5 bases; unmatched junction nucleotides: 7. CDR3 length equals 14 residues.

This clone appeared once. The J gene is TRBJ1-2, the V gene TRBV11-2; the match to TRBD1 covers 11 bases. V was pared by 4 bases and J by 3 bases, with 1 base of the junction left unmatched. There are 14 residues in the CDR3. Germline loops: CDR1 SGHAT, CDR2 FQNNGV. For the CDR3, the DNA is TGTGCCAGCAGCTCGGGACAGGGGGACTATGGCTACACCTTC. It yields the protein CASSSGQGDYGYTF.

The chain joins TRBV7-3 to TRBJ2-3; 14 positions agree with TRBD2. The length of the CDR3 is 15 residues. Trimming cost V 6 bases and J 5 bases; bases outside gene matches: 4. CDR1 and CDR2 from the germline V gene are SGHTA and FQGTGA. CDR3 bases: TGTGCCAGCAGTTCCGGACTAGCGGGGGGAGATACGCAGTATTTT. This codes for CASSSGLAGGDTQYF.

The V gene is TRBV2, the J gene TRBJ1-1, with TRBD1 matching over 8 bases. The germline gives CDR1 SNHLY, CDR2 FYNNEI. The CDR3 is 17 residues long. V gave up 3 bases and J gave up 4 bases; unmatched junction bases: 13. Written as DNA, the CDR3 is TGTGCCAGCAGTGATGGGCAGGGGGCTTTCATAGGCACTGAAGCTTTCTTT. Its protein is CASSDGQGAFIGTEAFF. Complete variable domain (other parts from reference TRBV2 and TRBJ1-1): EPEVTQTPSHQVTQMGQEVILRCVPISNHLYFYWYRQILGQKVEFLVSFYNNEISEKSEIFDDQFSVERPDGSNFTLKIRSTKLEDSAMYFCASSDGQGAFIGTEAFFGQGTRLTVV.

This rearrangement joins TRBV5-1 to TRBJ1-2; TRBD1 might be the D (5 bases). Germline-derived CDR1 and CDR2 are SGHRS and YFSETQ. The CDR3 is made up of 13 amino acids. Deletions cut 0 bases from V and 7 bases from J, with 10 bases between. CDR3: CASSLVSGSGYTF. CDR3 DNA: TGCGCCAGCAGCTTGGTGTCAGGGAGTGGCTACACCTTC.

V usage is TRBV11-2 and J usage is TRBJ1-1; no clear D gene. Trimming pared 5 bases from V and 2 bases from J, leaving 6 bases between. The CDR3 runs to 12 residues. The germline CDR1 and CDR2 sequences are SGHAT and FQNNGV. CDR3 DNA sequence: TGTGCCAGCAGCCCCTCCAACACTGAAGCTTTCTTT. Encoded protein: CASSPSNTEAFF.

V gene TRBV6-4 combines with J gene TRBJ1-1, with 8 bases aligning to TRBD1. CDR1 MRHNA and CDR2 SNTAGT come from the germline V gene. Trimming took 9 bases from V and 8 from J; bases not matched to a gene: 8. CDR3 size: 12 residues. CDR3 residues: CARERQGWEAFF. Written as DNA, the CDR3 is TGTGCCAGGGAGAGACAGGGGTGGGAAGCTTTCTTT.

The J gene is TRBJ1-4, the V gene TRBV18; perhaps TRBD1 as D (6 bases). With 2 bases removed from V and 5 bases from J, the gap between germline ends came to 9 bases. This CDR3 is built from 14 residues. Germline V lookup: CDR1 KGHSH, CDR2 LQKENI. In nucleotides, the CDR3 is TGTGCCAGCTCACCAGGACAGCGCAATGAAAAACTGTTTTTT. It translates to CASSPGQRNEKLFF.

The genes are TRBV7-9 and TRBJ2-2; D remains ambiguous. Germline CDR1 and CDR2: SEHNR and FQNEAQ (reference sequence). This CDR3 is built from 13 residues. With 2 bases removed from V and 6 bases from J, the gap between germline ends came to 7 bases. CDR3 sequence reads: CASSLSGSGELFF. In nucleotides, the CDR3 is TGTGCCAGCAGCTTATCAGGCTCCGGGGAGCTGTTTTTT.

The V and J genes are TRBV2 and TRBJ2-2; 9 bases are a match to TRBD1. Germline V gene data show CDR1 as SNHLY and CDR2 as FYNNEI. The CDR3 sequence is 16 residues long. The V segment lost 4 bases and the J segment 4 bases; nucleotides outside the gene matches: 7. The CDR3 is CASSGLTGGTTGELFF. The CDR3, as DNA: TGTGCCAGCAGTGGACTTACAGGGGGCACCACCGGGGAGCTGTTTTTT.

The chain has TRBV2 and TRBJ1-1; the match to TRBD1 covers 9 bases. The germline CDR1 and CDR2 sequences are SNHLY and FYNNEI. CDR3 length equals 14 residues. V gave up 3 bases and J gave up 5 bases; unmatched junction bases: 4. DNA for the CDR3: TGTGCCAGCAGTGAGACAGGGGGGTGGACTGAAGCTTTCTTT. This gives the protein CASSETGGWTEAFF.

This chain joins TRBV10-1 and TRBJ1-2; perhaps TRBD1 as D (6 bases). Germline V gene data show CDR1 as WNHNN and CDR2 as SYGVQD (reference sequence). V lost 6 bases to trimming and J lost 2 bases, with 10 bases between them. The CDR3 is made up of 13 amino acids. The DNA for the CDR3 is TGCGCCAGCAGCGCGGACAGAAACTATGGCTACACCTTC. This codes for CASSADRNYGYTF.

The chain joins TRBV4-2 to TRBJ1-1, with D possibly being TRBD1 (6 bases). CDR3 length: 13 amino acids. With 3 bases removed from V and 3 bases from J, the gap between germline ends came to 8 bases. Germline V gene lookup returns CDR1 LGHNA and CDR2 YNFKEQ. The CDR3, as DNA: TGTGCCAGCAGCCATAGGACAGACACTGAAGCTTTCTTT. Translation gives CASSHRTDTEAFF.

CDR3 DNA sequence: TGCGCCAGCAGGCACGAACAGGATCTCTCCTACGAGCAGTACTTC. The encoded protein is CASRHEQDLSYEQYF. The V and J genes are TRBV23-1 and TRBJ2-7; TRBD1 might be the D (5 bases). TRBV23-1 is given ORF status, its function remaining uncertain. This CDR3 comprises 15 residues. The V end was cut by 6 bases, the J end by 0 bases, with 15 bases between.

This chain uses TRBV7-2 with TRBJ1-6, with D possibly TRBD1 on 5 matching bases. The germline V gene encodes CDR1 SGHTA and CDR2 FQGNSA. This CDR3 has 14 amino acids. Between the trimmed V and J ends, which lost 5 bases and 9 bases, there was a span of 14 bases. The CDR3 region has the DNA TGTGCCAGCAGCCCGGCCGGGGGGAGTTCACCCCTCCACTTT. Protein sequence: CASSPAGGSSPLHF.